By its share, the clone carrying this TCR delta chain is medium-sized. Reverse transcription of PBMC RNA used primers specific for the gamma and delta chains. TCRdb called clones from the RT-PCR reads again using CATT. The repertoire holds roughly 3,300 delta-chain clones, with around a third as singletons. The germline CDR1 and CDR2 sequences are TSWWSYY and QGS. CDR3 length equals 24 residues. The ends lost 2 bases at V and 0 bases at J; junction bases unmatched: 25. These data originate in a study of delta chains in infants with herpesvirus infections. Study-wide context: A Ugandan infant cohort was followed from birth for primary CMV. A public fetal Vdelta1/Vgamma8 clonotype was sought in postnatally CMV-infected infants.

Source: peripheral blood, taken at time point 3 of longitudinal follow-up. The sequence was collected from a human donor who was a Ugandan infant, either HIV-exposed or HIV-unexposed (not recorded which). The V gene is TRDV1, the J gene TRDJ1; TRDD3 matches 12 bases. The CDR3 reads CALGEFSYWGIPPYRRLYTDKLIF. The DNA of the CDR3 is TGTGCTCTTGGGGAATTTTCCTACTGGGGGATACCGCCCTACAGAAGACTTTACACCGATAAACTCATCTTT.